These 8 T cell receptor beta chains share one sample of origin, sequenced in a study of T cells after yellow fever vaccination. TCRdb re-analysed the 5' RACE reads in MiXCR, keeping a single row per CDR3 protein. Of some 260,000 distinct CDR3 sequences in the sample, roughly 5.6% were seen once. Source: CD4+ T cells sorted from PBMCs, taken on the day of the yellow fever booster vaccination. The source is a man aged 18 to 30 who received the YFV17D yellow fever vaccine.

This clonotype was observed at least ten times. The V call is TRBV19, the J call TRBJ1-1; D not certain. V dropped 6 bases and J dropped 1 base, with 6 bases sitting between them. The CDR3 covers 12 residues. Germline lookup yields CDR1 LNHDA and CDR2 SQIVND (reference sequence). The CDR3 is CASRRRNTEAFF. The CDR3 coding sequence is TGTGCCAGTAGGAGACGGAACACTGAAGCTTTCTTT.

The J gene is TRBJ2-7, the V gene TRBV20-1; no clear D gene. CDR1 and CDR2 (germline): DFQATT, SNEGSKA (reference sequence). This CDR3 has 14 amino acids. Trimming stripped 5 bases from V and 1 base from J, with 15 bases between. In DNA, the CDR3 is TGCAGTGCTCAGAGGCCTAGTGGATCCTACGAGCAGTACGTC. Translating it yields CSAQRPSGSYEQYV.

The table lists this clonotype with a few counts. The chain uses TRBV5-5 and TRBJ2-6; 7 positions match TRBD1. J gave up 4 bases and V 1 base, and 5 bases lay outside the gene matches. The CDR3 is made up of 16 amino acids. CDR1 SGHKS and CDR2 YYEKEE come from the germline V gene (reference sequence). In nucleotides, the CDR3 is TGTGCCAGCAGCTTGCTCGGGACAGCCGGGGCCAACGTCCTGACTTTC. Its protein is CASSLLGTAGANVLTF.

This clonotype turned up a few times. The DNA of the CDR3 is TGTGCCAGCAGCCAAGTTAGGACAGGAGACACCGGGGAGCTGTTTTTT. Amino acids: CASSQVRTGDTGELFF. The chain links TRBV3-1 to TRBJ2-2, with 7 positions matching TRBD1. The germline V gene encodes CDR1 LGHDT and CDR2 YNNKEL (reference sequence). With V trimmed by 1 base and J by 3 bases, 5 bases remained unmatched. This CDR3 has 16 amino acids.

The J gene is TRBJ2-3, the V gene TRBV4-1; tentative D call: TRBD2 (6 bases). Germline CDR1 and CDR2: MGHRA and YSYEKL. This CDR3 has 14 amino acids. Trimming shortened V by 3 bases and J by 5 bases, and 12 bases separated the two germline ends. The CDR3 here is CASSHQPGEDTQYF. The CDR3 DNA follows: TGCGCCAGCAGCCATCAACCGGGGGAAGATACGCAGTATTTT.

V is TRBV4-3 and J is TRBJ2-1; 9 nucleotides agree with TRBD2. After removal of 1 base from V and 6 bases from J, the junction contained 10 bases not matched to a gene. The CDR3 covers 17 residues. Looked up from germline, CDR1 is LGHNA and CDR2 is YSLEER. DNA of the CDR3: TGCGCCAGCAGCCAAGTAAGCGGGGGGCCGTTCGCCAATGAGCAGTTCTTC. It yields the protein CASSQVSGGPFANEQFF.

This clonotype was found a few times. The rearrangement joins TRBV20-1 to TRBJ2-5; 9 bases map to TRBD2. The CDR3 covers 15 residues. CDR1 DFQATT and CDR2 SNEGSKA come from the germline V gene (reference sequence). J was trimmed by 1 base and V by 2 bases; bases with no gene match: 5. The chain's CDR3 is CSARRSGGTQETQYF. The CDR3 DNA is TGCAGTGCTAGACGGAGCGGGGGGACCCAAGAGACCCAGTACTTC.

This clonotype has ten or more counts. The chain links TRBV20-1 to TRBJ2-2, with D uncertain. Trimming left V 2 bases short and J 1 base short, with 8 bases between. CDR3 size: 14 residues. Germline CDR1 is DFQATT and CDR2 is SNEGSKA (reference sequence). CDR3 amino acids: CSARQIENTGELFF. DNA of the CDR3: TGCAGTGCTAGACAGATTGAGAACACCGGGGAGCTGTTTTTT.